This TCR beta chain was documented in a study of blood T cell repertoires in COVID-19. Study background: The analysed material was cDNA or gDNA that came from T cells, B-cell-depleted T cells, or PBMCs.

Germline CDR1 reads SGHTA; CDR2 reads FQGNSA. V was clipped by 0 bases and J by 0 bases; unmatched bases: 1. This CDR3 region has 16 residues. Libraries were prepared by immunoSEQ multiplex PCR; TCRdb keeps only in-frame clonotypes and omits some of them. This sample has some 100,000 clones, with 75% to 90% found just once. The sequenced sample was peripheral blood. This chain connects TRBV7-2 to TRBJ2-7, with 11 bases lining up with TRBD2. This receptor was obtained from a human donor with active COVID-19. The donor label of this sample is uncertain. CDR3 coding DNA: TGTGCCAGCAGCTTAGCCCTAGCGGGGGGCTCCTACGAGCAGTACTTC. It codes for CASSLALAGGSYEQYF.